This T cell receptor (beta chain) originates from a study of blood T cell repertoires in COVID-19. Trimming at V came to 2 bases and at J to 7 bases, leaving 10 bases not matched to a gene. The germline V gene has CDR1 MDHEN and CDR2 SYDVKM. The CDR3 runs 16 residues. Those who participated ranged in age from about 18 to 89 years and resided in approximately 23 US areas. The method was immunoSEQ multiplex PCR; TCRdb's version includes in-frame clones alone and lacks a portion of them. The sample contains about 400,000 clones, 70% to 90% of which appear only once. The chain is built from TRBV28 and TRBJ2-1, with 8 bases fitting TRBD2. The source of this sequence is a woman younger than 35 with acute COVID-19. Sequencing used PBMCs or T cells enriched from blood (not recorded which). The CDR3 reads CASSLSSASGRNEQFF. In DNA, the CDR3 is TGTGCCAGCAGTTTAAGTTCGGCTAGCGGGCGGAATGAGCAGTTCTTC.